A single sample gave rise to the 28 T cell receptor beta chains below, sequenced in a study of shared clonotypes between healthy human individuals. Some clones are missing from TCRdb's copy, which holds only in-frame ones; the method was immunoSEQ multiplex PCR. Among over 2,000,000 clones listed, around 95% were seen once. Only CD45RO-negative cells positively selected for CCR7 counted as naive CD8 cells, so terminally differentiated effector memory CD45RA+ cells were excluded. What was sequenced was naive CD8+ T cells from PBMCs. The receptors were sampled from a young man in good health. Some clones in this sample may be carry-over from other donors' samples.

The chain links TRBV6-5 to TRBJ2-2; 9 bases agree with TRBD2. The CDR3 runs to 15 residues. The V and J ends lost 7 bases and 7 bases, in that order; junction bases with no gene match: 10. Germline CDR1 is MNHEY and CDR2 is SVGAGI. The CDR3 reads CASTPLPAGGGELFF. CDR3 in DNA: TGTGCCAGCACCCCCCTTCCAGCGGGAGGCGGGGAGCTGTTTTTT.

The chain links TRBV7-8 to TRBJ2-1, with TRBD2 as a possible D gene (6 bases). The CDR3 is made up of 15 amino acids. Trimming took off 4 bases at V and 0 bases at J, with 10 bases between the two ends. CDR1 is SGHVS and CDR2 is FQNEAQ in the germline V gene. For the CDR3, the DNA is TGTGCCAGCAGCTCTAGCGCCAGCTCCTACAATGAGCAGTTCTTC. Its translation is CASSSSASSYNEQFF.

V usage is TRBV7-6 and J usage is TRBJ2-2; 9 bases align to TRBD2. V was clipped by 3 bases and J by 5 bases; unmatched bases: 13. This CDR3 region has 18 residues. The V gene's germline CDR1 is SGHVS and CDR2 FNYEAQ. CDR3 loop: CASSFPSGTATGTGELFF. The CDR3 coding sequence is TGTGCCAGCAGCTTCCCTAGCGGGACCGCAACTGGTACCGGGGAGCTGTTTTTT.

This rearrangement joins TRBV13 to TRBJ2-5; D is undetermined. Germline V gives CDR1 PRHDT, CDR2 FYEKMQ (reference sequence). Trimming took 2 bases from V and 2 from J, leaving 6 bases between them. The CDR3 has 13 amino acids. The CDR3 coding sequence is TGTGCCAGCAGCTTAATGGGGCAAGAGACCCAGTACTTC. It is translated as CASSLMGQETQYF.

The chain employs TRBV4-3 and TRBJ2-1; possibly TRBD2 for D (6 bases). CDR3 size: 17 residues. Germline V lookup: CDR1 LGHNA, CDR2 YSLEER. The V end was cut by 0 bases, the J end by 5 bases, with 17 bases between. The CDR3 DNA is TGCGCCAGCAGCCAAGATGGGGTAGCGGAGGAGAACAATGAGCAGTTCTTC. As protein: CASSQDGVAEENNEQFF.

The genes are TRBV14 and TRBJ2-2; 7 nucleotides agree with TRBD2. From germline, CDR1 is SGHDN and CDR2 FVKESK. V shed 4 bases, J shed 2 bases, and the junction held 4 bases outside the gene matches. The CDR3 has 15 residues. The DNA of the CDR3 is TGTGCCAGCAGCCCGCCTAGCGGCAACACCGGGGAGCTGTTTTTT. Protein sequence: CASSPPSGNTGELFF.

V and J are TRBV9 and TRBJ1-2, with D maybe TRBD1 (5 bases). CDR3 length equals 15 residues. V was pared by 3 bases and J by 6 bases, with 18 bases between. Germline loops: CDR1 SGDLS, CDR2 YYNGEE. CDR3 sequence (DNA): TGTGCCAGCAGCGCCCGTATCGATCAGGGAAATGGCTACACCTTC. Its translation: CASSARIDQGNGYTF.

On this clone itself: This sample also contains other DNA sequences that code for the same CDR3. The V gene is TRBV27, the J gene TRBJ2-7; TRBD1 might be the D (5 bases). The CDR3 is made up of 12 amino acids. V gave up 3 bases and J gave up 4 bases, with 7 bases separating them. Germline V gives CDR1 MNHEY, CDR2 SMNVEV (reference sequence). The CDR3 DNA reads as TGTGCCAGCAGTTTTCAGGGATACGAGCAGTACTTC. Protein: CASSFQGYEQYF.

The chain has TRBV28 and TRBJ1-2; D perhaps matches TRBD1 (5 bases). V was shortened by 2 bases and J by 5 bases, with 18 bases between the two germline ends. Per the germline V gene, CDR1 is MDHEN and CDR2 is SYDVKM. This CDR3 is 16 amino acids long. The CDR3 DNA reads TGTGCCAGCAGTTTAGCGTTCGGGGCGGCTAGGTATGGCTACACCTTC. Translation gives CASSLAFGAARYGYTF.

This clone was counted a single time. V and J are TRBV7-9 and TRBJ1-2; maybe TRBD1 (5 bases). This CDR3 region has 14 residues. V dropped 1 base and J dropped 3 bases, with 9 bases sitting between them. Germline-derived CDR1 and CDR2 are SEHNR and FQNEAQ (reference sequence). CDR3 in amino acids: CASSLDRNHYGYTF. CDR3 nucleotides: TGTGCCAGCAGCTTAGACAGGAATCACTATGGCTACACCTTC.

V usage is TRBV5-4 and J usage is TRBJ1-5, with 10 bases lining up with TRBD1. This CDR3 has 15 residues. The germline V gene has CDR1 SGHNT and CDR2 YYREEE (reference sequence). V dropped 2 bases and J dropped 8; count of bases not matched to a gene: 7. The DNA for the CDR3 is TGTGCCAGCAGCTTCGGGACAGGGGAACGAGAGCCCCAGCATTTT. Amino acids: CASSFGTGEREPQHF.

The chain couples TRBV6-5 to TRBJ2-5, with 7 bases lining up with TRBD2. With 11 bases clipped from V and 2 bases from J, the junction kept 14 bases outside the gene matches. This CDR3 is 15 amino acids long. Germline assignment: CDR1 MNHEY and CDR2 SVGAGI. The CDR3 loop reads CASGLSRDYQETQYF. The CDR3, as DNA: TGTGCCTCAGGCCTCTCCCGGGACTATCAAGAGACCCAGTACTTC.

The chain links TRBV19 to TRBJ1-1; the D is unclear. The ends were cut back, 5 bases at V and 0 bases at J, with 19 bases in the middle. CDR3 size: 17 residues. The V gene's germline CDR1 is LNHDA and CDR2 SQIVND (reference sequence). The chain's CDR3 is CASSSWEDGGMNTEAFF. As DNA, the CDR3 is TGTGCCAGTAGTTCCTGGGAGGACGGTGGGATGAACACTGAAGCTTTCTTT.

The V call is TRBV5-1, the J call TRBJ2-7; D is perhaps TRBD2 (6 bases). This CDR3 is 14 amino acids long. The germline V and J ends were trimmed by 2 bases and 5 bases, with 14 bases remaining between them. Germline CDR1 reads SGHRS; CDR2 reads YFSETQ. Here the CDR3 DNA reads TGCGCCAGCAGCTTCGGGGGAGGTCGAGACGAGCAGTACTTC. This encodes CASSFGGGRDEQYF.

This chain uses TRBV21-1 with TRBJ1-1; whether TRBD1, the table's D call, matches the DNA was not checked. TRBV21-1 is shown as a pseudogene. This CDR3 is built from 16 residues. Written as DNA, the CDR3 is TGTGCCAGCAGCAAAAGGGGGAGTGGGATGAACACTGAAGCTTTCTTT. Translated, it gives CASSKRGSGMNTEAFF.

This clone was seen once. The CDR3 protein is CASSEGLAGGLTYEQYF. The CDR3 nucleotides read TGTGCCAGCAGTGAAGGACTAGCGGGAGGCCTGACATACGAGCAGTACTTC. The chain has TRBV2 and TRBJ2-7, with 13 bases identical to TRBD2. The J segment lost 4 bases and the V segment lost 1 base, leaving 7 bases of the junction unmatched. The CDR3 sequence is 17 residues long. CDR1 is SNHLY, CDR2 FYNNEI, per germline.

V gene TRBV4-3 combines with J gene TRBJ2-7; D not certain. Germline CDR1 reads LGHNA; CDR2 reads YSLEER. This CDR3 is built from 15 residues. Trimming shortened V by 3 bases and J by 5 bases, and 17 bases separated the two germline ends. The CDR3: CASSQGLGFSHEQYF. The CDR3 DNA is TGCGCCAGCAGCCAGGGCTTGGGGTTTTCCCACGAGCAGTACTTC.

The CDR3 is CASSPGQSIYGYTF. CDR3 sequence (DNA): TGTGCCAGCAGCCCGGGACAGTCGATCTATGGCTACACCTTC. The V and J genes are TRBV5-6 and TRBJ1-2; 7 positions match TRBD1. This CDR3 is built from 14 residues. Germline-derived CDR1 and CDR2 are SGHDT and YYEEEE. Trimming took 4 bases from V and 4 from J; bases not matched to a gene: 7. The full variable domain, with the rest looked up from reference TRBV5-6 and TRBJ1-2, is DAGVTQSPTHLIKTRGQQVTLRCSPKSGHDTVSWYQQALGQGPQFIFQYYEEEERQRGNFPDRFSGHQFPNYSSELNVNALLLGDSALYLCASSPGQSIYGYTFGSGTRLTVV.

This clone was counted once. Additional DNA sequences in this sample encode the identical CDR3. The chain combines TRBV6-1 with TRBJ2-2; no clear D gene. V was shortened by 6 bases and J by 5 bases, with 7 bases between the two germline ends. The CDR3 is 12 residues long. Germline CDR1 MNHNS, CDR2 SASEGT. The CDR3 nucleotides read TGTGCCAGCAGGAGCTATACCGGGGAGCTGTTTTTT. It translates to CASRSYTGELFF.

The CDR3 region has the DNA TGCAGCGTTGAGAGGGGGAGGCACAATGAGCAGTTCTTC. This sequence encodes CSVERGRHNEQFF. V usage is TRBV29-1 and J usage is TRBJ2-1, with D perhaps matching TRBD1 or TRBD2 (6 bases each). The V gene's germline CDR1 is SQVTM and CDR2 ANQGSEA. Trimming removed 3 bases from V and 5 bases from J, with 11 bases in between. There are 13 residues in the CDR3.

The chain has TRBV28 and TRBJ2-5, with 7 bases lining up with TRBD1. This CDR3 has 17 residues. Germline CDR1 and CDR2: MDHEN and SYDVKM. The ends lost 3 bases at V and 2 bases at J; junction bases unmatched: 12. CDR3: CASSLWAGGLAQETQYF. Written as DNA, the CDR3 is TGTGCCAGCAGTTTGTGGGCAGGGGGTTTGGCTCAAGAGACCCAGTACTTC.

The V and J genes are TRBV11-2 and TRBJ2-3; the D is unclear. Between the trimmed V and J ends, which lost 4 bases and 6 bases, there was a span of 8 bases. CDR3 length: 12 residues. Germline lookup yields CDR1 SGHAT and CDR2 FQNNGV. CDR3 in amino acids: CASSSSVDTQYF. The CDR3 region has the DNA TGTGCCAGCAGCTCCAGTGTGGATACGCAGTATTTT.

Points on this clone: Additional DNA sequences in this sample encode the identical CDR3. The V call is TRBV19, the J call TRBJ2-7, with 12 bases aligning to TRBD2. Germline CDR1 and CDR2: LNHDA and SQIVND (reference sequence). V shed 6 bases, J shed 3 bases, and the junction held 3 bases outside the gene matches. This CDR3 contains 14 residues. CDR3 DNA sequence: TGTGCCAGTAGCCCACTAGCGGGAGGCTACGAGCAGTACTTC. It codes for CASSPLAGGYEQYF. Variable domain in full (rest from reference TRBV19 and TRBJ2-7): DGGITQSPKYLFRKEGQNVTLSCEQNLNHDAMYWYRQDPGQGLRLIYYSQIVNDFQKGDIAEGYSVSREKKESFPLTVTSAQKNPTAFYLCASSPLAGGYEQYFGPGTRLTVT.

This clone was detected once. The V and J genes are TRBV4-3 and TRBJ2-1; D gene ambiguous. Germline loops: CDR1 LGHNA, CDR2 YSLEER. This CDR3 comprises 18 residues. V was shortened by 0 bases and J by 0 bases, with 15 bases between the two germline ends. The CDR3 protein is CASSQESGSRSSYNEQFF. CDR3 sequence (DNA): TGCGCCAGCAGCCAAGAAAGTGGATCTAGGAGCTCCTACAATGAGCAGTTCTTC.

The V and J genes are TRBV2 and TRBJ2-2; TRBD2 agrees at 12 bases. Germline CDR1 and CDR2: SNHLY and FYNNEI. This CDR3 spans 16 amino acids. Trimming cost V 6 bases and J 2 bases; bases outside gene matches: 4. The CDR3, as DNA: TGTGCCAGCAGGTCGACTAGCGGGAGAAACACCGGGGAGCTGTTTTTT. It translates to CASRSTSGRNTGELFF.

V is TRBV4-3 and J is TRBJ2-5; D may be TRBD2 (6 bases). There are 13 residues in the CDR3. Germline V gives CDR1 LGHNA, CDR2 YSLEER. Trimming cost V 4 bases and J 7 bases, with 13 bases left between them. CDR3 DNA: TGCGCCAGCAGCCCCGGGGGATTGGGGACCCAGTACTTC. Its translation: CASSPGGLGTQYF.

V gene TRBV15 combines with J gene TRBJ1-4; tentative D call: TRBD1 (5 bases). The CDR3 consists of 14 residues. V was shortened by 5 bases and J by 8 bases, with 15 bases between the two germline ends. Per the germline V gene, CDR1 is LNHNV and CDR2 is YYDKDF (reference sequence). CDR3 sequence: CATSDRRDQEKLFF. CDR3 bases: TGTGCCACCAGCGACCGCCGGGACCAGGAAAAACTGTTTTTT.

J is TRBJ2-1 and V is TRBV7-6; TRBD2 agrees at 10 bases. CDR1 is SGHVS and CDR2 is FNYEAQ in the germline V gene. The trim removed 2 bases at V and 7 bases at J, leaving 20 bases unmatched. This CDR3 comprises 20 residues. CDR3 residues: CASSLFPLESLAGAGNEQFF. The DNA for the CDR3 is TGTGCCAGCAGCTTATTCCCTTTGGAGTCCCTAGCGGGAGCAGGTAATGAGCAGTTCTTC.